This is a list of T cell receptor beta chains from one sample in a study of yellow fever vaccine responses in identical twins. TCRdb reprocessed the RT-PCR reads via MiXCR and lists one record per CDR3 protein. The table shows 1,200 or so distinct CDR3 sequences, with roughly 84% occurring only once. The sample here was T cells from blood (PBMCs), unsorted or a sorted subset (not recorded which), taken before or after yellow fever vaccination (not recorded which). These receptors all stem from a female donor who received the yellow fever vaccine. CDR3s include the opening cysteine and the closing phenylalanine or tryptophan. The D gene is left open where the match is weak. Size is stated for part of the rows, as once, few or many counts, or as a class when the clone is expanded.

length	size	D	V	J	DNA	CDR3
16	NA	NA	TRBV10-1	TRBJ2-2	TGCGCCAGCAGTGAATCGGGTGGCAAATTGGGCGGGGAGCTGTTTTTT	CASSESGGKLGGELFF
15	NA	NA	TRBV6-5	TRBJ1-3	TGTGCCAGCAGTTACGATTTGACCTCTGGAAACACCATATATTTT	CASSYDLTSGNTIYF
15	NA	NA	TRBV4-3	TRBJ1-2	TGCGCCAGCAGCCAAGAGCTTCAGGGGATCTATGGCTACACCTTC	CASSQELQGIYGYTF
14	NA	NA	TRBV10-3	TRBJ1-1	TGTGCCATCAGTGGCAAGAGCGAGAACACTGAAGCTTTCTTT	CAISGKSENTEAFF
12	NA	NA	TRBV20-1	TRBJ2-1	TGCAGTGCCAAGGAATACGCTCTAGAGCAGTTCTTC	CSAKEYALEQFF
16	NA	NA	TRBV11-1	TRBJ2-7	TGTGCCAGCAGTCCCGGGCTGGCGGGATGGTCCTACGAGCAGTACTTC	CASSPGLAGWSYEQYF
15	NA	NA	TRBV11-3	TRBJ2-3	TGTGCCAGCAGCTCTTCCGGGATCTTCACAGATACGCAGTATTTT	CASSSSGIFTDTQYF
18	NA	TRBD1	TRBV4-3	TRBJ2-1	TGCGCCAGCAGCCAAGATTGGTCACAGGGGCCCTCCTACAATGAGCAGTTCTTC	CASSQDWSQGPSYNEQFF
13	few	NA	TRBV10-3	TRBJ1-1	TGTGCCATCAGTGACGGGAGGCTGACTGAAGCTTTCTTT	CAISDGRLTEAFF
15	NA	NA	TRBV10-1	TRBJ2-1	TGCGCCAGCAGTGATACAGCCACTTCGATAAATGAGCAGTTCTTC	CASSDTATSINEQFF
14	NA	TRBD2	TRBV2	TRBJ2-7	TGTGCCAGCAGTCAAAGCGGGAGTTCCTACGAGCAGTACTTC	CASSQSGSSYEQYF
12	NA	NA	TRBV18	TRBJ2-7	TGTGCCAGCTCACCAGGGTCCTACGAGCAGTACTTC	CASSPGSYEQYF
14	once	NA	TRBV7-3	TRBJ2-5	TGTGCCAGCAGCTTACAGGGGCGAAAAGAGACCCAGTACTTC	CASSLQGRKETQYF
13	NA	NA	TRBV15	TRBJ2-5	TGTGCCACCAGCAGAGGGTATGGCGAGACCCAGTACTTC	CATSRGYGETQYF